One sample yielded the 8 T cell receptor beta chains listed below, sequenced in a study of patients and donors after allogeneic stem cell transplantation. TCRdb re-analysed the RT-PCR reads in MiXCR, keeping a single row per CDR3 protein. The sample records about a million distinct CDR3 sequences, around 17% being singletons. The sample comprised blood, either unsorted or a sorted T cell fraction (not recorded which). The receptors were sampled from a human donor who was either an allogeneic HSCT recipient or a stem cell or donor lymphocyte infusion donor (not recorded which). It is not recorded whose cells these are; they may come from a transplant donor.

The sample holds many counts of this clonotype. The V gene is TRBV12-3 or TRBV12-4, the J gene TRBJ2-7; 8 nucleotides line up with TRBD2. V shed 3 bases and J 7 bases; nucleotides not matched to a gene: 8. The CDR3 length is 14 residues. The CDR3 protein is CASSLRLAGLEQYF. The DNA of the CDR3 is TGTGCCAGCAGTTTGCGCCTAGCGGGCTTAGAGCAGTACTTC.

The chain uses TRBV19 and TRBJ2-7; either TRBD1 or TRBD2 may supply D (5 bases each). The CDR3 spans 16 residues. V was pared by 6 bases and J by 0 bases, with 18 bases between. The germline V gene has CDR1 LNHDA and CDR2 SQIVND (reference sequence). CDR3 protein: CASRGVGPTISYEQYF. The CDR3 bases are TGTGCCAGTAGGGGGGTGGGTCCGACTATCTCCTACGAGCAGTACTTC.

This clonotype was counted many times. This CDR3 is CSVEGISYEQYF. CDR3 in DNA: TGCAGCGTAGAGGGTATTTCCTACGAGCAGTACTTC. The chain couples TRBV29-1 to TRBJ2-7, with D possibly TRBD2 on 5 matching bases. The CDR3 spans 12 residues. Trimming took off 6 bases at V and 1 base at J, with 10 bases between the two ends. Germline-derived CDR1 and CDR2 are SQVTM and ANQGSEA.

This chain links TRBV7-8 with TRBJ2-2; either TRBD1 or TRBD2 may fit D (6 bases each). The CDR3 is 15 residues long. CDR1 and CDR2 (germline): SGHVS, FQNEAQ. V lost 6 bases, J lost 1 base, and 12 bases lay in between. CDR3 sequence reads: CASRRRGRNTGELFF. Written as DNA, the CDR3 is TGTGCCAGCAGACGGAGGGGGAGGAACACCGGGGAGCTGTTTTTT. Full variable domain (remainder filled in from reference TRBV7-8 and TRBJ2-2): GAGVSQSPRYKVAKRGQDVALRCDPISGHVSLFWYQQALGQGPEFLTYFQNEAQLDKSGLPSDRFFAERPEGSVSTLKIQRTQQEDSAVYLCASRRRGRNTGELFFGEGSRLTVL.

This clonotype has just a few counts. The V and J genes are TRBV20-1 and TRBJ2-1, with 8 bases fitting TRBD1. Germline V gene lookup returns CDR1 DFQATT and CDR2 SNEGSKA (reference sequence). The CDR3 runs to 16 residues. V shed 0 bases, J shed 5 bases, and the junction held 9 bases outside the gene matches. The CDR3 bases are TGCAGTGCTAGAGATCTGCCAGGGGGCGCCCACAATGAGCAGTTCTTC. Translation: CSARDLPGGAHNEQFF.

This CDR3 is CASPPAGVENTEAFF. The CDR3 nucleotides are TGTGCCAGCCCCCCCGCTGGGGTCGAGAACACTGAAGCTTTCTTT. This chain connects TRBV6-1 to TRBJ1-1; D call uncertain. From germline, CDR1 is MNHNS and CDR2 SASEGT. Trimming removed 8 bases from V and 1 base from J, with 17 bases in between. This CDR3 spans 15 amino acids.

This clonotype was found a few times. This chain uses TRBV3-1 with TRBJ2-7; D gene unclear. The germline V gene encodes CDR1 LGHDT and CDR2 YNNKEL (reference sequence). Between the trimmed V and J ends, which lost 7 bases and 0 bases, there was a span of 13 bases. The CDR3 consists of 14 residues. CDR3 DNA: TGTGCCAGCAAGGGCAGTTCGAGCTCCTACGAGCAGTACTTC. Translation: CASKGSSSSYEQYF.

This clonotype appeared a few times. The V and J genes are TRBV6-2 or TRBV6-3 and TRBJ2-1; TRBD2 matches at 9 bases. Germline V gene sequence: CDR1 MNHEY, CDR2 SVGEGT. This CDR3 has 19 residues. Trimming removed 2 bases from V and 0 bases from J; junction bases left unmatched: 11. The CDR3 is CASSYPGSGGIPSYNEQFF. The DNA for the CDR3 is TGTGCCAGCAGTTACCCTGGGAGCGGGGGGATCCCCTCCTACAATGAGCAGTTCTTC.